The source of this T cell receptor beta chain is a study of T cells in localized non-small cell lung cancer. Study conclusions and caveats: A denser population of T cells in blood accompanied longer overall survival. Median detection of top 100 tumor clones in adjacent lung was around 57 clones.

The germline V gene has CDR1 MNHEY and CDR2 SMNVEV (reference sequence). The CDR3 loop spans 15 amino acids. After removal of 4 bases from V and 1 base from J, the junction contained 3 bases not matched to a gene. On this clone itself: Its target is unknown.

The repertoire was sequenced with immunoSEQ multiplex PCR; TCRdb's copy has only in-frame clones and lacks some. The sample holds approximately 47,000 clones, roughly nine tenths seen once. This sample comprised PBMCs, obtained before any cancer treatment. The clonotype was recovered from a man between 35 and 75 years old with stage II lung adenocarcinoma. V is TRBV27 and J is TRBJ1-1, with TRBD1 identical over 10 bases. The DNA for the CDR3 is TGTGCCAGCAGTTCCGACAGGGGGCGGAACACTGAAGCTTTCTTT. It yields the protein CASSSDRGRNTEAFF.